These T cell receptor beta chains were read from a single sample in a study of T cell repertoires in cytomegalovirus infection. No antigens are known for them. TCRdb itself ran the reads through MiXCR, one entry per CDR3 protein. Of approximately 65,000 distinct CDR3 sequences in the sample, 20% were seen once. Sequencing was performed on CD8+ T cells from cultured PBMCs, taken from culture after CMV antigen stimulation. These receptors were collected from a human donor in good health (CMV status not recorded). Some clones in this sample may be carry-over from other donors' samples. CDR3s include the opening cysteine and the closing phenylalanine or tryptophan. A D gene is named only where the DNA matches it firmly. Some rows have no size entry. The others give once, few or many, or a class for an expanded clone.

TRBV27	TRBJ2-7	few	TRBD2	TGTGCCAGCAGTTTAGGAGCGGGGGTGGGTTACGAGCAGTACTTC	CASSLGAGVGYEQYF
TRBV7-2	TRBJ2-7	NA	TRBD1	TGTGCCAGCAGCTTCAGGGACAGGGGCGAAAACGAGCAGTACTTC	CASSFRDRGENEQYF
TRBV7-2	TRBJ1-1	NA	TRBD1	TGTGCCAGCAGCTCCCGACAGGGACTAGAAGCTTTCTTT	CASSSRQGLEAFF
TRBV4-1	TRBJ2-7	NA	TRBD2	TGCGCCAGCAGCCAAGGTGCCCGACTAGCGGGAGACGAGCAGTACTTC	CASSQGARLAGDEQYF
TRBV12-3/TRBV12-4	TRBJ2-1	NA	TRBD2	TGTGCCAGCAGCCCACTAGCGGGGGACTACAATGAGCAGTTCTTC	CASSPLAGDYNEQFF
TRBV7-9	TRBJ1-2	few	TRBD1	TGTGCCAGCAGCTTAGGAACAGGACAGGCTGGCTACACCTTC	CASSLGTGQAGYTF
TRBV7-6	TRBJ1-1	NA	NA	TGTGCCAGCGGAGCAGGGAGAGGGAACACTGAAGCTTTCTTT	CASGAGRGNTEAFF
TRBV7-8	TRBJ2-1	NA	NA	TGTGCCAGCGATCCGGGGTCACACAATGAGCAGTTCTTC	CASDPGSHNEQFF
TRBV28	TRBJ2-7	few	TRBD2	TGTGCCAGCAGTTCCCCGGGAGGGAACTACGAGCAGTACTTC	CASSSPGGNYEQYF
TRBV27	TRBJ2-3	NA	NA	TGTGCCAGCAGTCTAACCCGGGACACGCAGTATTTT	CASSLTRDTQYF
TRBV12-3/TRBV12-4	TRBJ1-4	NA	TRBD1	TGTGCCAGCAGTCTTACTCGGACAGGGGGTTTTTTT	CASSLTRTGGFF
TRBV5-4	TRBJ1-1	NA	NA	TGTGCCAGCAGCCTGGACATTTTGGACACTGAAGCTTTCTTT	CASSLDILDTEAFF
TRBV7-2	TRBJ1-5	NA	NA	TGTGCCAGCAGCTTGGGGGGTTATCAGCCCCAGCATTTT	CASSLGGYQPQHF
TRBV7-2	TRBJ2-5	many	NA	TGTGCCAGCAGCCCCCTTTGGGGGACCCAGTACTTC	CASSPLWGTQYF
TRBV7-2	TRBJ2-1	NA	TRBD2	TGTGCCAGCAGCCCAACTAGCGGGGGGTACAATGAGCAGTTCTTC	CASSPTSGGYNEQFF
TRBV7-9	TRBJ2-5	NA	TRBD2	TGTGCCAGCAGCCCTGGGTTTCCAGCGGGGAGGGGAGAGACCCAGTACTTC	CASSPGFPAGRGETQYF
TRBV6-2/TRBV6-3	TRBJ2-1	NA	NA	TGTGCCAGCAGTTACTCGACGGACTACAATGAGCAGTTCTTC	CASSYSTDYNEQFF
TRBV7-2	TRBJ1-5	few	NA	TGTGCCAGCAGCTTAGGCAGGGGAAGCAATCAGCCCCAGCATTTT	CASSLGRGSNQPQHF
TRBV15	TRBJ1-1	NA	NA	TGTGCCACCAGCGGAGGGGGACAGAACACTGAAGCTTTCTTT	CATSGGGQNTEAFF
TRBV7-2	TRBJ1-2	few	NA	TGTGCCAGCAGCTTGTGGGCGGAGCCTAACTATGGCTACACCTTC	CASSLWAEPNYGYTF
TRBV4-3	TRBJ2-1	NA	TRBD2	TGCGCCAGCAGGACTAGCGGGGGGACGGAAGATGAGCAGTTCTTC	CASRTSGGTEDEQFF
TRBV27	TRBJ1-2	few	NA	TGTGCCAGCAGTAACCGACAGACCTATGGCTACACCTTC	CASSNRQTYGYTF
TRBV7-6	TRBJ2-1	few	TRBD2	TGTGCCAGCACCAAAAATATAGCGGGAGCTGCTAATGAGCAGTTCTTC	CASTKNIAGAANEQFF
TRBV6-2/TRBV6-3	TRBJ2-4	few	NA	TGTGCCAGCAGCCTCGGGGGATTGTCCAAAAACATTCAGTACTTC	CASSLGGLSKNIQYF
TRBV7-8	TRBJ2-5	NA	TRBD2	TGTGCCAGCAGCTGGGGACTAGCGGGGGCCGAGACCCAGTACTTC	CASSWGLAGAETQYF
TRBV2	TRBJ1-2	once	NA	TGTGCCAGCAGTGAAGGCCCCTTCCCAGGGGACTATGGCTACACCTTC	CASSEGPFPGDYGYTF
TRBV19	TRBJ1-5	NA	NA	TGTGCCAGTAGTATCGCATCCTTCGGCAGCAATCAGCCCCAGCATTTT	CASSIASFGSNQPQHF
TRBV28	TRBJ1-3	NA	NA	TGTGCTACCCACACTTACTCTGGAAACACCATATATTTT	CATHTYSGNTIYF
TRBV13	TRBJ2-1	NA	NA	TGTGCCAGCAGCCCGACGGGAGACTCGTACAATGAGCAGTTCTTC	CASSPTGDSYNEQFF
TRBV19	TRBJ1-5	NA	NA	TGTGCCAGTAAGGAGGGGCGGAATCAGCCCCAGCATTTT	CASKEGRNQPQHF
TRBV2	TRBJ1-1	few	NA	TGTGCCAGCAGCCCCCTCGGAGCTTTCTTT	CASSPLGAFF
TRBV6-2/TRBV6-3	TRBJ2-7	NA	NA	TGTGCCCGCAGCTCACTCCACTCCGGCGAGCAGTACTTC	CARSSLHSGEQYF
TRBV7-9	TRBJ1-5	NA	NA	TGTGCCAGCAGCTCTACTGGGGGACCCAATCAGCCCCAGCATTTT	CASSSTGGPNQPQHF
TRBV5-3	TRBJ1-5	NA	NA	TGTGCCAGCAGCTTAGGGGATATGGGCAATCAGCCCCAGCATTTT	CASSLGDMGNQPQHF
TRBV7-2	TRBJ1-1	NA	NA	TGTGCCAGCAGCTTCTCGACAGGCTCGAACACTGAAGCTTTCTTT	CASSFSTGSNTEAFF
TRBV6-2/TRBV6-3	TRBJ2-1	NA	NA	TGTGCCAGCAGTCACAACAGGGAGTCCTACAATGAGCAGTTCTTC	CASSHNRESYNEQFF
TRBV7-8	TRBJ2-3	once	NA	TGTGCCAGCAGCCATGGGGCGGCAGATACGCAGTATTTT	CASSHGAADTQYF
TRBV11-2	TRBJ2-7	few	NA	TGTGCCAGTACGGCGTCCTACGAGCAGTACTTC	CASTASYEQYF
TRBV6-1	TRBJ2-3	few	TRBD2	TGTGCCAGCAGTGCTTTAAGACTAGCGGGGGTCACAGATACGCAGTATTTT	CASSALRLAGVTDTQYF
TRBV7-2	TRBJ2-3	few	TRBD1	TGTGCCAGCAGCTTCCGGGACAGAGTCACAGATACGCAGTATTTT	CASSFRDRVTDTQYF
TRBV15	TRBJ2-1	many	TRBD2	TGTGCCACCAGCAGAGATCGGGGGGGTAGCAATGAGCAGTTCTTC	CATSRDRGGSNEQFF
TRBV7-2	TRBJ2-7	few	NA	TGTGCCAGCAGCTTAACGGCGCAAGGACCTTCGTGGGACGAGCAGTACTTC	CASSLTAQGPSWDEQYF
TRBV7-2	TRBJ2-7	few	TRBD1	TGTGCCAGCAGACGGGGACAGGGAGCCTACGAGCAGTACTTC	CASRRGQGAYEQYF
TRBV7-9	TRBJ1-1	many	NA	TGTGCCAGCAGCTTAAACACTGAAGCTTTCTTT	CASSLNTEAFF
TRBV20-1	TRBJ1-1	NA	NA	TGCAGTGCTAGGAGGGGTAGGGGCCCCATGAACACTGAAGCTTTCTTT	CSARRGRGPMNTEAFF
TRBV5-6	TRBJ2-1	few	TRBD2	TGTGCCAGCAGCTCGAGTAGCGGGGGTAGGGATGAGCAGTTCTTC	CASSSSSGGRDEQFF
TRBV27	TRBJ2-7	NA	NA	TGTGCCAGCAGTTTATCGGTCGGGTACGAGCAGTACTTC	CASSLSVGYEQYF